This T cell receptor beta chain was identified in a study of neurological immune-mediated disorders. Study outcomes and limitations: Multiple sclerosis, the disease with the least TCR clonal expansion, fell below healthy controls, whereas HTLV-1-associated myelopathy showed the most. No expanded-clone CDR3 amino acid sequence recurred across subjects, suggesting private TCR-beta repertoires.

This clonotype occurred many times. Its antigen is undetermined. By 5'RACE with 10-nucleotide random UMIs, the cDNA was made. Every sequencing run gave over 170 million TCR-beta sequences, taken from 15-18 subjects. TCRdb reanalysed the 5' RACE reads using MiXCR and keeps one entry per CDR3 protein. Among tens of thousands of distinct CDR3 sequences listed, around 13% were seen once. CDR1 and CDR2 (germline): SGHRS, YFSETQ. Germline trimming cut 3 bases from V and 13 bases from J; bases unmatched to any gene: 8. This CDR3 spans 14 amino acids. As to time point: longitudinal time-point 1 (baseline). This TCR came from a female donor with HTLV-1-associated myelopathy (HAM/TSP). Input material: PBMCs. J is TRBJ1-6 and V is TRBV5-1, with TRBD1 matching 9 bases. DNA for the CDR3: TGCGCCAGCAGCTGCCGACAGGGGGGTCCCCCCCTCCACTTT. Translated: CASSCRQGGPPLHF.